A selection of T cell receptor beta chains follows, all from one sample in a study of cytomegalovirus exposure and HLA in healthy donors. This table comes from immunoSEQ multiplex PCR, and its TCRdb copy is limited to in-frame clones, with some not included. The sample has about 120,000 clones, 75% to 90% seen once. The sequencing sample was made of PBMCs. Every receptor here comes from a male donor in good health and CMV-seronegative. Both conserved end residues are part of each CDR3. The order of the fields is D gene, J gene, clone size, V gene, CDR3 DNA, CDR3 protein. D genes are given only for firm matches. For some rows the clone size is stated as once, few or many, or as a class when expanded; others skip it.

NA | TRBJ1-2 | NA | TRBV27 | TGTGCCAGCAGTGCCCGCGGGACGGTCTATGGCTACACCTTC | CASSARGTVYGYTF
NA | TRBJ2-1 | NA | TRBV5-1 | TGCGCCAGCAGCTTGGCCCCGGGGGTGTACAATGAGCAGTTCTTC | CASSLAPGVYNEQFF
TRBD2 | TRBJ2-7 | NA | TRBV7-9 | TGTTCCAGCATCCCCCCGGCGGGGGCCTACGAGCAGTACTTC | CSSIPPAGAYEQYF
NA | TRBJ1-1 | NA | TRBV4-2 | TGTGCCAGTCTAGCAGTTTTCATGAACACTGAAGCTTTCTTT | CASLAVFMNTEAFF
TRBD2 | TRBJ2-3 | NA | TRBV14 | TGTGCCAGCAGCCAAGATCGGACCGGGAGGGATTCAGATACGCAGTATTTT | CASSQDRTGRDSDTQYF
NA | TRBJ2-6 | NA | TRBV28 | TGTGCCAGCACCGCACAGGTTAGCTCTGGGGCCAACGGCCTGACTTTC | CASTAQVSSGANGLTF
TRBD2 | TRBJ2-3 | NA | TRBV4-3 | TGCGCCAGCAGCCAAGAGCACGGGAGGACAGATACGCAGTATTTT | CASSQEHGRTDTQYF
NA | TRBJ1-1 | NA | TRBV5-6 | TGTGCCAGCAGCAATGCCAGGGTCGTAGCTTTCTTT | CASSNARVVAFF
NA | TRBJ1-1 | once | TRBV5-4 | TGTGCCAGCAGGTTTGGACTACCCGCGAACACTGAAGCTTTCTTT | CASRFGLPANTEAFF
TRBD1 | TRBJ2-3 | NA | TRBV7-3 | TGTGCCAGCAGCAATCCGGGACAGGGGAATACGCAGTATTTT | CASSNPGQGNTQYF
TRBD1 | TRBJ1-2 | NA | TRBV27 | TGTGCCAGCAGTCCGGGAGGGACAGCAGGCTATGGCTACACCTTC | CASSPGGTAGYGYTF
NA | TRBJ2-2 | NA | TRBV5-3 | TGTGCCAGAAGCCCCACGAACACCGGGGAGCTGTTTTTT | CARSPTNTGELFF
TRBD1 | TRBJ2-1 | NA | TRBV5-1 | TGCGCCAGCAGCTTGGGGACAGGGGGCCTTGAGCAGTTCTTC | CASSLGTGGLEQFF
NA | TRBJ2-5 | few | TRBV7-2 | TGTGCCAGCAGCCCCGGGGAAGGTGAAGAGACCCAGTACTTC | CASSPGEGEETQYF
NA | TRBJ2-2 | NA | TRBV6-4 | TGTGCCAGCAGTGACGGGACTAACACCGGGGAGCTGTTTTTT | CASSDGTNTGELFF
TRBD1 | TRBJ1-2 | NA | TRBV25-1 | TGTGCCAGCAGTGCCGGGACAGGGGTTAACTATGGCTACACCTTC | CASSAGTGVNYGYTF
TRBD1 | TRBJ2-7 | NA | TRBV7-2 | TGTGCCAGCAGCTTACTCGACAGGGCCTACGAGCAGTACTTC | CASSLLDRAYEQYF
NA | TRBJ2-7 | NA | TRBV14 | TGTGCCAGCAGCCCCTCGGTCGGAGGGTCCTCCTACGAGCAGTACTTC | CASSPSVGGSSYEQYF
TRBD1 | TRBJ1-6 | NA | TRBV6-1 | TGTGCCAGCGGACAGGAAAATAATTCACCCCTCCACTTT | CASGQENNSPLHF
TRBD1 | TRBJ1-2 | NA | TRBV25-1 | TGTGCCAGCAGTGAATTGACAGGGAACTATGGCTACACCTTC | CASSELTGNYGYTF
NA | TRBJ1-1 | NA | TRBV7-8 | TGTGCCAGCAGCTCGGACGATCGACTCCTCACCAGGGGTGAAGCTTTCTTT | CASSSDDRLLTRGEAFF
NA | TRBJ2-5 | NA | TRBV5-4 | TGTGCCAGCAGCTTGGTTGGGGGCGGAGAGACCCAGTACTTC | CASSLVGGGETQYF
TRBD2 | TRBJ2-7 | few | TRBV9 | TGTGCCAGCATGAAAGGGCTAGCGGGCTACGAGCAGTACTTC | CASMKGLAGYEQYF
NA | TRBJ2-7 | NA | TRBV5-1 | TGCGCCAGCGGAACTCCCCCGGGGGACTCCTACGAGCAGTACTTC | CASGTPPGDSYEQYF